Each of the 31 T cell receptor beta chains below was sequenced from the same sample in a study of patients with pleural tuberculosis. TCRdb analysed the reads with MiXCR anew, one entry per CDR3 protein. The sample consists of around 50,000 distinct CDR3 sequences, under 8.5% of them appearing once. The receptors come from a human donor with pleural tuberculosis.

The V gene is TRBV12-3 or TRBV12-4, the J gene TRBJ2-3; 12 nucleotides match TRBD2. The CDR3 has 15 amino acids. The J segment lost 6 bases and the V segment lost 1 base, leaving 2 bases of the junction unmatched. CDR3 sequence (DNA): TGTGCCAGCAGTTTAGGGACTAGCGGGATGGATACGCAGTATTTT. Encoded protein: CASSLGTSGMDTQYF.

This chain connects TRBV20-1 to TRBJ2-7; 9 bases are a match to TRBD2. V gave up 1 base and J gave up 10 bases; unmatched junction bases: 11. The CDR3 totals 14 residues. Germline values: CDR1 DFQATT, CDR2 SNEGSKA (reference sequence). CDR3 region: CSARALASGMVQYF. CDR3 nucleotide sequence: TGCAGTGCTAGAGCTTTGGCTAGCGGGATGGTTCAGTACTTC.

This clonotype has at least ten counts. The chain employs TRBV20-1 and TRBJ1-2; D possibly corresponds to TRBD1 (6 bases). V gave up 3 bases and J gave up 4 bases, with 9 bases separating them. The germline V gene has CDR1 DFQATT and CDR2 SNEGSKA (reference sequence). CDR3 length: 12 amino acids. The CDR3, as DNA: TGCAGTGCTAGGAGGGGGACCTATGGCTACACCTTC. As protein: CSARRGTYGYTF.

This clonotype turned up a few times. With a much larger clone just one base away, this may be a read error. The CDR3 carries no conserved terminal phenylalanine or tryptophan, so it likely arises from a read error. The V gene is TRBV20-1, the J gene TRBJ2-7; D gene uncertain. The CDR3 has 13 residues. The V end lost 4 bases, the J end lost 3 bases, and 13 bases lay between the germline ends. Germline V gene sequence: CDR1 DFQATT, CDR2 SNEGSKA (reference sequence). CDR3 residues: CSAIRSQSYEQYL. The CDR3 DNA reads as TGCAGTGCTATTAGAAGCCAAAGCTACGAGCAGTACCTC.

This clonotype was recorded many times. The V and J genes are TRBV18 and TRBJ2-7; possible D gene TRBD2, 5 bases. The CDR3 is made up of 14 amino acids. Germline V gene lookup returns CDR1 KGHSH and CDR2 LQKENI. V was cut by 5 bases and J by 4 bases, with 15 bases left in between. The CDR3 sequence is CASSIGGGSYEQYF. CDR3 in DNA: TGTGCCAGCTCAATAGGAGGCGGTTCATACGAGCAGTACTTC.

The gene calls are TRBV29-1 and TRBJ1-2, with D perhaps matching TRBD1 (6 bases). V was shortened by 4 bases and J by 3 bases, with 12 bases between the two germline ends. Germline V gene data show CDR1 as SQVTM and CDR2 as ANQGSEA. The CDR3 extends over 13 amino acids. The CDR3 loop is CSVAEGGDYGYTF. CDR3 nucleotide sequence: TGCAGCGTTGCGGAGGGGGGCGACTATGGCTACACCTTC.

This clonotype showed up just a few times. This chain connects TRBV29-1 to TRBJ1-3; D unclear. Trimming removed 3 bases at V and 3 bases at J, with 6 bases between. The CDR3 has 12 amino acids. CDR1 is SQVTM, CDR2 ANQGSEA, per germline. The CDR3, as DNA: TGCAGCGTTGAGTACGGTGGAAACACCATATATTTT. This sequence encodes CSVEYGGNTIYF.

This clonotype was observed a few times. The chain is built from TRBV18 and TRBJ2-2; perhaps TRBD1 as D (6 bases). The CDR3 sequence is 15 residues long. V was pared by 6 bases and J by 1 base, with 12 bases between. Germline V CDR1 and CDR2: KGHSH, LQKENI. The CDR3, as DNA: TGTGCCAGCTCCCGGACAGCCCAGAACACCGGGGAGCTGTTTTTT. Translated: CASSRTAQNTGELFF.

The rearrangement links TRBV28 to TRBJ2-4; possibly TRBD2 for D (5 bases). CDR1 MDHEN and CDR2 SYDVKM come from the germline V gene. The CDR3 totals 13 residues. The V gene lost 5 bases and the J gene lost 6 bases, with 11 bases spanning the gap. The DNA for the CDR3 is TGTGCCAGCAGTCCGAAAGAGGGAAACATTCAGTACTTC. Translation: CASSPKEGNIQYF.

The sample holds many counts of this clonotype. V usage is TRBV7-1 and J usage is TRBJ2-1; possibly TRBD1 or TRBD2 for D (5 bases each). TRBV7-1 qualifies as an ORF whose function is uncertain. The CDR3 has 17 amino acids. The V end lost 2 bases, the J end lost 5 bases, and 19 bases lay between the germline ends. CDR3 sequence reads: CASSSPPGAVKDNEQFF. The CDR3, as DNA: TGTGCCAGCAGCTCACCCCCCGGGGCGGTCAAGGACAATGAGCAGTTCTTC.

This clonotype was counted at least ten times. The CDR3 spells CASSSLPGGADQPQHF. CDR3 DNA: TGTGCCAGCAGCTCTCTCCCCGGGGGAGCGGATCAGCCCCAGCATTTT. V gene TRBV7-1 combines with J gene TRBJ1-5; D is perhaps TRBD1 (5 bases). TRBV7-1 is an ORF, and what it does is uncertain. CDR3 length equals 16 residues. V gave up 3 bases and J gave up 5 bases, with 17 bases separating them.

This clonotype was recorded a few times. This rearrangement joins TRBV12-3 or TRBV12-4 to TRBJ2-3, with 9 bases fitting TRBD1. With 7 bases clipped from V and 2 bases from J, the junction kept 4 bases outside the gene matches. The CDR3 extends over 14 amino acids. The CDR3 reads CASTQGAATDTQYF. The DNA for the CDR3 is TGTGCCAGCACACAGGGGGCGGCCACAGATACGCAGTATTTT.

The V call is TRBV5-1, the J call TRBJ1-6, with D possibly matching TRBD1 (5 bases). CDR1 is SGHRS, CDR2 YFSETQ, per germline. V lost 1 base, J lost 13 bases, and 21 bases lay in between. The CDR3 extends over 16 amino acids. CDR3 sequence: CASSLINLSGGAPLHF. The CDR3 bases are TGCGCCAGCAGCTTGATTAATTTGTCCGGGGGAGCGCCCCTCCACTTT.

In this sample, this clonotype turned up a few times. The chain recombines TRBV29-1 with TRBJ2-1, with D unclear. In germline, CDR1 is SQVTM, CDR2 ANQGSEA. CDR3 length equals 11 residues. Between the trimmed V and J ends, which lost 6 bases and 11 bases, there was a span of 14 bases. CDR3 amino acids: CSVSATSKQFF. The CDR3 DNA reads TGCAGCGTCAGCGCCACGTCAAAGCAGTTCTTC.

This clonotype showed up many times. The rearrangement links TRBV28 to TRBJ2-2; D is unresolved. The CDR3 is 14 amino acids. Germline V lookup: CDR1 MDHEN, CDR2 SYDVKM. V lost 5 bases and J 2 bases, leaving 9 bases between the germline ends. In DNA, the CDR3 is TGTGCCAGCAGTGCCACCCCCAACACCGGGGAGCTGTTTTTT. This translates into CASSATPNTGELFF.

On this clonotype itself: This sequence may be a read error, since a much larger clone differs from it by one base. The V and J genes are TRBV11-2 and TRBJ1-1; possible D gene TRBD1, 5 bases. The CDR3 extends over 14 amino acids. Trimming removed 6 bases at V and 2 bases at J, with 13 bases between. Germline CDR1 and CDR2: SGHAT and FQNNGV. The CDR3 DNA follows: TGTGCCAGCAGACGGGACGGGGAAAACACTGAAGCTTTCTTT. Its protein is CASRRDGENTEAFF. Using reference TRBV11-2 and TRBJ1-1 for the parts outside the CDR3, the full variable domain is EAGVAQSPRYKIIEKRQSVAFWCNPISGHATLYWYQQILGQGPKLLIQFQNNGVVDDSQLPKDRFSAERLKGVDSTLKIQPAKLEDSAVYLCASRRDGENTEAFFGQGTRLTVV.

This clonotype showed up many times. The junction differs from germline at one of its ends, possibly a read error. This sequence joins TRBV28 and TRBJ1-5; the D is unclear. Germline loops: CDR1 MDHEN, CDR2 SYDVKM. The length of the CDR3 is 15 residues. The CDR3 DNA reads TGTGCCGGCAGGTCATGGGCCGTGGGTAATCAGCCCCAGCATTTT. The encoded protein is CAGRSWAVGNQPQHF.

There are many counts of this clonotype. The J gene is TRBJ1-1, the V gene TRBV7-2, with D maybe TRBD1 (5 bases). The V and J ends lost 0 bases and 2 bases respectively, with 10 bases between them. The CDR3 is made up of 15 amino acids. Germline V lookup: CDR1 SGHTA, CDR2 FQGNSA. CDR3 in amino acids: CASSLATGHNTEAFF. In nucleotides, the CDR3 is TGTGCCAGCAGCTTAGCAACAGGCCATAACACTGAAGCTTTCTTT. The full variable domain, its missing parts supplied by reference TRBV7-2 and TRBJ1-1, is GAGVSQSPSNKVTEKGKDVELRCDPISGHTALYWYRQSLGQGLEFLIYFQGNSAPDKSGLPSDRFSAERTGGSVSTLTIQRTQQEDSAVYLCASSLATGHNTEAFFGQGTRLTVV.

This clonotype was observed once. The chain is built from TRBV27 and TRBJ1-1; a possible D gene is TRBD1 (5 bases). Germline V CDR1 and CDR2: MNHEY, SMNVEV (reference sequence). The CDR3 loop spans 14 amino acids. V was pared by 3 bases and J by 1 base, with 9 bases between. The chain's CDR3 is CASSFGGTNTEAFF. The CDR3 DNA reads TGTGCCAGCAGTTTTGGCGGGACGAACACTGAAGCTTTCTTT.

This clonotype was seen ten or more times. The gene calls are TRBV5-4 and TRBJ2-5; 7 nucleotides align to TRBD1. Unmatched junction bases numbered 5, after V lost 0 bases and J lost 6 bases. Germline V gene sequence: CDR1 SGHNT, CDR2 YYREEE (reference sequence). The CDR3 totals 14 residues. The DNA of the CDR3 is TGTGCCAGCAGCTTGGCGGGACAGCTAAAGACCCAGTACTTC. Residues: CASSLAGQLKTQYF. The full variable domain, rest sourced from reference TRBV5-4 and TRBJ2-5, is ETGVTQSPTHLIKTRGQQVTLRCSSQSGHNTVSWYQQALGQGPQFIFQYYREEENGRGNFPPRFSGLQFPNYSSELNVNALELDDSALYLCASSLAGQLKTQYFGPGTRLLVL.

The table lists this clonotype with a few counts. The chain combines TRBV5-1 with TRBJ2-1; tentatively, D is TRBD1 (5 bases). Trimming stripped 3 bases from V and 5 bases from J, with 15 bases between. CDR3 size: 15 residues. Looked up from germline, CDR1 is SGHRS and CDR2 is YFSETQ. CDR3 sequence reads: CASSSIQGINNEQFF. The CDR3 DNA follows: TGCGCCAGCAGCTCAATTCAGGGAATCAACAATGAGCAGTTCTTC.

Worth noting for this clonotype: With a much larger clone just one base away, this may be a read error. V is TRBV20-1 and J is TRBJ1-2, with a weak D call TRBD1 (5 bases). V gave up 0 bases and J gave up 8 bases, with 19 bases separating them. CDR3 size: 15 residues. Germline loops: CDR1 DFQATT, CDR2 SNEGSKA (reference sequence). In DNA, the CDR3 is TGCAGTGCTAGAGATGATTGGACGGGACTAAGGGGCTACACCTTC. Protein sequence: CSARDDWTGLRGYTF.

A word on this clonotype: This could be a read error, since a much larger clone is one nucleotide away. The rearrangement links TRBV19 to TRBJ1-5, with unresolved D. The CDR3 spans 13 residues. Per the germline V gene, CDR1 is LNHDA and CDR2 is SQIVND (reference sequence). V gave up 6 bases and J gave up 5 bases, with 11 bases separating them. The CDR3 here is CASSTQVHQPQHF. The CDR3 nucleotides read TGTGCCAGTAGCACTCAGGTCCATCAGCCCCAGCATTTT.

This CDR3 is CSVDSGTGNTIYF. Here the CDR3 DNA reads TGCAGCGTTGACTCAGGAACTGGAAACACCATATATTTT. This sequence joins TRBV29-1 and TRBJ1-3; D uncertain. Germline V gene lookup returns CDR1 SQVTM and CDR2 ANQGSEA. V was cut by 3 bases and J by 2 bases, with 8 bases left in between. CDR3 length: 13 amino acids.

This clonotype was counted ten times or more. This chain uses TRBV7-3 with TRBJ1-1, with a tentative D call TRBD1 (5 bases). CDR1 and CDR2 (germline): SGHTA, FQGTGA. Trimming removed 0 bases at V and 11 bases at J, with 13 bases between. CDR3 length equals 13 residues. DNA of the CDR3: TGTGCCAGCAGCTTAACACCCACAGGTGACGCTTTCTTT. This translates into CASSLTPTGDAFF.

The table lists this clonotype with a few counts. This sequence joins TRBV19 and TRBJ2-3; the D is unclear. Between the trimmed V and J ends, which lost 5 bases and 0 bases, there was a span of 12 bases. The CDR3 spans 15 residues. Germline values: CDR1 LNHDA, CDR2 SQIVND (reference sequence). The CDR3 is CASSPRLMSTDTQYF. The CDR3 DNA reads TGTGCCAGTAGTCCGCGCCTAATGAGCACAGATACGCAGTATTTT. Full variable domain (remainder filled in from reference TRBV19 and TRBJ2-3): DGGITQSPKYLFRKEGQNVTLSCEQNLNHDAMYWYRQDPGQGLRLIYYSQIVNDFQKGDIAEGYSVSREKKESFPLTVTSAQKNPTAFYLCASSPRLMSTDTQYFGPGTRLTVL.

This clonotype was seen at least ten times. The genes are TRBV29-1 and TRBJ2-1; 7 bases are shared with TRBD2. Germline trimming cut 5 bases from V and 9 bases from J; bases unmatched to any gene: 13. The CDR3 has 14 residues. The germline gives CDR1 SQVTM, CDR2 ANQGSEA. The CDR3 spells CSVIFGAGDGEQFF. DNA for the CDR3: TGCAGCGTTATATTTGGGGCGGGAGATGGTGAGCAGTTCTTC.

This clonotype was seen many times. This chain's CDR3 is CASSSDRVMNTEAFF. In nucleotides, the CDR3 is TGTGCCAGCAGCAGTGACAGGGTAATGAACACTGAAGCTTTCTTT. The V and J genes are TRBV11-2 and TRBJ1-1; 7 positions match TRBD1. This CDR3 comprises 15 residues. Germline V gene sequence: CDR1 SGHAT, CDR2 FQNNGV. The ends lost 5 bases at V and 0 bases at J; junction bases unmatched: 6.

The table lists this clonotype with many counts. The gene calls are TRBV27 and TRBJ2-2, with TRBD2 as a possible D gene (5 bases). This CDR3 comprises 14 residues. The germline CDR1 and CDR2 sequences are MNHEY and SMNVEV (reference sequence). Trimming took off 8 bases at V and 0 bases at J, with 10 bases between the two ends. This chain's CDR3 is CASQSGTNTGELFF. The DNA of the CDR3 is TGTGCCAGCCAAAGCGGAACGAACACCGGGGAGCTGTTTTTT.

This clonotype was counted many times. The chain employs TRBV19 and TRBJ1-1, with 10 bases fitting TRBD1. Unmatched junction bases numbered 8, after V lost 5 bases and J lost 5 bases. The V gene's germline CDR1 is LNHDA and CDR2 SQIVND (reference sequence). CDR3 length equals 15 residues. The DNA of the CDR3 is TGTGCCAGTAGTCCGGGACAGGGGAGGCTAACTGAAGCTTTCTTT. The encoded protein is CASSPGQGRLTEAFF.

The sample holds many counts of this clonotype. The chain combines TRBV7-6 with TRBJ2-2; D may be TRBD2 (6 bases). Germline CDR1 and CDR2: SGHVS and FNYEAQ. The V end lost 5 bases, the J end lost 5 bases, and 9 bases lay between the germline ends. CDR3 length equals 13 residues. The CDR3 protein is CASSPSVTGELFF. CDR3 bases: TGTGCCAGCAGCCCTAGCGTAACCGGGGAGCTGTTTTTT.